Following are 8 T cell receptor beta chains from one sample sequenced in a study of blood T cell repertoires in COVID-19. TCRdb's table, derived via immunoSEQ multiplex PCR, lists solely in-frame clones and lacks some. The table shows roughly 280,000 clones, with roughly 84% occurring only once. Sequencing used peripheral blood. The receptors come from a man aged 60-69 years with acute or convalescent COVID-19.

The chain combines TRBV29-1 with TRBJ1-2; no firm D call. This CDR3 has 13 amino acids. CDR1 SQVTM and CDR2 ANQGSEA come from the germline V gene. V gave up 4 bases and J gave up 8 bases, with 17 bases separating them. CDR3 amino acids: CSVAKRRNDGYTF. The CDR3, as DNA: TGCAGCGTTGCCAAGCGGAGGAATGACGGCTACACCTTC.

The genes are TRBV3-1 (or the pseudogene TRBV3-2) and TRBJ2-5; 7 nucleotides agree with TRBD2. CDR1 is LGHDT, CDR2 YNNKEL, per germline (reference sequence). CDR3 size: 15 residues. Trimming removed 0 bases from V and 7 bases from J; junction bases left unmatched: 8. DNA of the CDR3: TGTGCCAGCAGCCAAGATTTGACCTCGGGAGGGACCCAGTACTTC. As protein: CASSQDLTSGGTQYF.

This chain connects TRBV5-6 to TRBJ2-3, with 10 bases fitting TRBD2. The junction had 6 bases not matched to a gene; V was cut back by 6 bases and J by 2 bases. The germline CDR1 and CDR2 sequences are SGHDT and YYEEEE. This CDR3 has 15 amino acids. CDR3 DNA: TGTGCCAGCATCCTTAGCGGGGGGATCACAGATACGCAGTATTTT. Translating it yields CASILSGGITDTQYF.

The chain joins TRBV4-3 to TRBJ2-7; 9 bases map to TRBD1. This CDR3 is 15 amino acids long. The germline gives CDR1 LGHNA, CDR2 YSLEER. Trimming cost V 1 base and J 3 bases; bases outside gene matches: 4. This CDR3 is CASSQAVGQGYEQYF. The DNA for the CDR3 is TGCGCCAGCAGCCAAGCTGTGGGACAGGGCTACGAGCAGTACTTC.

The J gene is TRBJ2-5, the V gene TRBV6-1, with 8 bases aligning to TRBD2. CDR3 length: 15 amino acids. Losses at the gene ends were 1 base for V and 4 bases for J; bases not matched to a gene: 5. The germline V gene encodes CDR1 MNHNS and CDR2 SASEGT. DNA for the CDR3: TGTGCCAGCAGTGAAGATTTAGCGGGATTAGAGACCCAGTACTTC. This translates into CASSEDLAGLETQYF.

The chain links TRBV12-3 or TRBV12-4 to TRBJ2-5; 9 positions agree with TRBD1. V lost 4 bases to trimming and J lost 5 bases; unmatched junction nucleotides: 2. The CDR3 sequence is 13 residues long. The DNA for the CDR3 is TGTGCCAGCAGTTGGGACAGGGAGGAGACCCAGTACTTC. Translated, it gives CASSWDREETQYF.

This sequence joins TRBV7-9 and TRBJ1-4, with TRBD1 matching over 7 bases. The CDR3 runs to 12 residues. The J segment lost 10 bases and the V segment lost 2 bases, leaving 1 base of the junction unmatched. From germline, CDR1 is SEHNR and CDR2 FQNEAQ (reference sequence). CDR3 in DNA: TGTGCCAGCAGCTTATCAGGGGGAAAACTGTTTTTT. It translates to CASSLSGGKLFF.

The chain combines TRBV18 with TRBJ2-7; 7 bases map to TRBD2. The CDR3 has 12 amino acids. J lost 5 bases, V lost 3 bases, and 1 base had no gene match. Germline V gene lookup returns CDR1 KGHSH and CDR2 LQKENI. CDR3 nucleotides: TGTGCCAGCTCACCGGGGGGGGACGAGCAGTACTTC. This codes for CASSPGGDEQYF.